One and the same sample provided the 8 T cell receptor beta chains below, sequenced in a study of blood T cell repertoires in COVID-19. Only in-frame clones appear in the TCRdb table, and some are missing; sequencing was by immunoSEQ multiplex PCR. The data hold 250,000 to 350,000 clones, with roughly 90% observed a single time. Sequencing was performed on PBMCs or T cells enriched from blood (not recorded which). These receptors all stem from a woman aged 30 to 39 who had recovered from COVID-19.

V usage is TRBV6-1 and J usage is TRBJ2-4; D unclear. Germline V gene data show CDR1 as MNHNS and CDR2 as SASEGT. The CDR3 contains 18 residues. Trimming took off 1 base at V and 0 bases at J, with 16 bases between the two ends. Written as DNA, the CDR3 is TGTGCCAGCAGTGAAGACGGGTACCGACGGCTAGCCAAAAACATTCAGTACTTC. Translated, it gives CASSEDGYRRLAKNIQYF.

This clone was detected only once. The chain recombines TRBV6-6 with TRBJ1-2; perhaps TRBD1 as D (6 bases). This CDR3 region has 14 residues. The V end was cut by 7 bases, the J end by 0 bases, with 12 bases between. Germline assignment: CDR1 MNHNY and CDR2 SVGAGI (reference sequence). The CDR3 coding sequence is TGTGCCAGCACCCCGGACAGATCTAACTATGGCTACACCTTC. This encodes CASTPDRSNYGYTF.

The chain links TRBV4-1 to TRBJ1-4; a possible D gene is TRBD1 (6 bases). V was trimmed by 5 bases and J by 0 bases, leaving 19 bases between them. CDR1 and CDR2 (germline): MGHRA, YSYEKL. The CDR3 covers 18 residues. CDR3 in amino acids: CASSSGVVGSATNEKLFF. In DNA form, the CDR3 reads TGCGCCAGCAGCTCAGGGGTTGTGGGTTCTGCAACTAATGAAAAACTGTTTTTT.

The rearrangement joins TRBV28 to TRBJ1-2, with D possibly being TRBD1 (5 bases). V lost 6 bases, J lost 6 bases, and 20 bases lay in between. The germline gives CDR1 MDHEN, CDR2 SYDVKM. The CDR3 has 15 amino acids. Here the CDR3 reads CASRPPGQGLNGYTF. As DNA, the CDR3 is TGTGCCAGCAGGCCTCCCGGGCAGGGCCTCAATGGCTACACCTTC.

This chain connects TRBV15 to TRBJ1-3; D perhaps matches TRBD1 (5 bases). Trimming cost V 3 bases and J 0 bases, with 12 bases left between them. This CDR3 is built from 16 residues. CDR1 is LNHNV and CDR2 is YYDKDF in the germline V gene (reference sequence). In DNA, the CDR3 is TGTGCCACCAGCAGGGGGGGACTTTACTCTGGAAACACCATATATTTT. Translation gives CATSRGGLYSGNTIYF.

The V call is TRBV7-2, the J call TRBJ2-3; 8 bases match TRBD2. This CDR3 is built from 14 residues. Germline loops: CDR1 SGHTA, CDR2 FQGNSA. Unmatched junction bases numbered 3, after V lost 5 bases and J lost 2 bases. The CDR3 bases are TGTGCCAGCAGCAGCGGGGGCTTCACAGATACGCAGTATTTT. The encoded protein is CASSSGGFTDTQYF.

The CDR3 is CAIRSGAREQYF. The CDR3 DNA reads TGTGCCATTCGAAGTGGAGCACGCGAGCAGTACTTC. The V and J genes are TRBV28 and TRBJ2-7; D not certain. The CDR3 totals 12 residues. V lost 10 bases, J lost 6 bases, and 16 bases lay in between. Per germline, CDR1 MDHEN and CDR2 SYDVKM. The full variable domain, in which reference TRBV28 and TRBJ2-7 provide the parts outside the CDR3, is DVKVTQSSRYLVKRTGEKVFLECVQDMDHENMFWYRQDPGLGLRLIYFSYDVKMKEKGDIPEGYSVSREKKERFSLILESASTNQTSMYLCAIRSGAREQYFGPGTRLTVT.

The rearrangement uses TRBV9 and TRBJ1-1, with 7 bases aligning to TRBD1. After removal of 4 bases from V and 4 bases from J, the junction contained 7 bases not matched to a gene. Germline CDR1 reads SGDLS; CDR2 reads YYNGEE. This CDR3 spans 14 amino acids. CDR3 sequence (DNA): TGTGCCAGCAGCCCCCCGACAGGGACCACTGAAGCTTTCTTT. Its protein product is CASSPPTGTTEAFF.